Each of the 31 T cell receptor beta chains below was sequenced from the same sample in a study of T cell repertoires in cytomegalovirus infection. TCRdb independently ran MiXCR on the reads; one entry per CDR3 protein. Of approximately 490,000 distinct CDR3 sequences in the sample, about 11% are singletons; the top ten hold 10%. The sample comprised PBMCs. The origin of the receptors is a human donor in good health (CMV status not recorded). Some clones in this sample may be carry-over from other donors' samples.

The J gene is TRBJ1-2, the V gene TRBV29-1, with TRBD1 as a possible D gene (5 bases). CDR1 is SQVTM and CDR2 is ANQGSEA in the germline V gene. Trimming removed 5 bases from V and 6 bases from J, with 10 bases in between. CDR3 size: 11 residues. The CDR3, as DNA: TGCAGCGTTATGGGGGTCCATGGCTACACCTTC. This encodes CSVMGVHGYTF. The full variable domain, in which reference TRBV29-1 and TRBJ1-2 provide the parts outside the CDR3, is SAVISQKPSRDICQRGTSLTIQCQVDSQVTMMFWYRQQPGQSLTLIATANQGSEATYESGFVIDKFPISRPNLTFSTLTVSNMSPEDSSIYLCSVMGVHGYTFGSGTRLTVV.

The sample holds many counts of this clonotype. The V gene is TRBV6-2 or TRBV6-3, the J gene TRBJ2-1; D might be TRBD1 (5 bases). V lost 6 bases and J lost 4, with 22 bases in between. Germline loops: CDR1 MNHEY, CDR2 SVGEGT. The CDR3 loop spans 17 amino acids. CDR3: CASRYRTPRQPYNEQFF. The CDR3 DNA is TGTGCCAGCAGGTATAGAACCCCGAGACAGCCATACAATGAGCAGTTCTTC.

The V gene is TRBV9, the J gene TRBJ2-2; 12 nucleotides align to TRBD2. V lost 0 bases, J lost 3 bases, and 9 bases stayed unmatched. Germline V lookup: CDR1 SGDLS, CDR2 YYNGEE. This CDR3 has 19 residues. Written as DNA, the CDR3 is TGTGCCAGCAGCGTAGCTGGTACTCTAGCGGGAGGGTACACCGGGGAGCTGTTTTTT. This codes for CASSVAGTLAGGYTGELFF.

This clonotype was counted a few times. This chain joins TRBV28 and TRBJ1-5; D is ambiguous. The CDR3 extends over 13 amino acids. V was shortened by 5 bases and J by 6 bases, with 11 bases between the two germline ends. In germline, CDR1 is MDHEN, CDR2 SYDVKM. CDR3 coding DNA: TGTGCCAGCAGTGAGGGCGGGATTCAGCCCCAGCATTTT. It is translated as CASSEGGIQPQHF.

This clonotype was counted ten times or more. The chain has TRBV28 and TRBJ2-1, with 10 nucleotides matching TRBD2. The J segment lost 4 bases and the V segment lost 0 bases, leaving 6 bases of the junction unmatched. This CDR3 is 17 amino acids long. CDR1 is MDHEN and CDR2 is SYDVKM in the germline V gene. CDR3 amino acids: CASSLWPGTSEYNEQFF. DNA of the CDR3: TGTGCCAGCAGTTTATGGCCCGGGACTAGCGAATACAATGAGCAGTTCTTC.

This clonotype was counted many times. The J gene is TRBJ2-7, the V gene TRBV7-8; D perhaps matches TRBD1 (6 bases). The germline CDR1 and CDR2 sequences are SGHVS and FQNEAQ. The V gene lost 0 bases and the J gene lost 2 bases, with 17 bases spanning the gap. CDR3 size: 17 residues. As DNA, the CDR3 is TGTGCCAGCAGCTTAGCCTCTACAGGGCCACTTCCCTACGAGCAGTACTTC. Residues: CASSLASTGPLPYEQYF.

This clonotype was observed many times. This rearrangement joins TRBV29-1 to TRBJ2-7, with 7 positions matching TRBD2. CDR1 is SQVTM, CDR2 ANQGSEA, per germline. V lost 0 bases, J lost 4 bases, and 3 bases stayed unmatched. The CDR3 covers 13 residues. This CDR3 is CSVEDQRGYEQYF. In nucleotides, the CDR3 is TGCAGCGTTGAAGATCAGCGGGGTTACGAGCAGTACTTC.

This clonotype was seen many times. V gene TRBV6-5 combines with J gene TRBJ1-2, with 8 bases that match TRBD1. The CDR3 consists of 16 residues. Germline V gene data show CDR1 as MNHEY and CDR2 as SVGAGI. Unmatched junction bases numbered 8, after V lost 0 bases and J lost 5 bases. CDR3 nucleotides: TGTGCCAGCAGTTACTCCGGGACAGGCTTTGGATATGGCTACACCTTC. Translated: CASSYSGTGFGYGYTF.

This clonotype was seen a few times. The chain is built from TRBV5-1 and TRBJ2-2; D possibly corresponds to TRBD1 (7 bases). Per germline, CDR1 SGHRS and CDR2 YFSETQ. V gave up 4 bases and J gave up 2 bases, with 15 bases separating them. CDR3 size: 16 residues. The CDR3 DNA reads TGCGCCAGCAGCCTTACAGGGGCGGGAAACACCGGGGAGCTGTTTTTT. Translating it yields CASSLTGAGNTGELFF. The full variable domain, completed using reference TRBV5-1 and TRBJ2-2, is KAGVTQTPRYLIKTRGQQVTLSCSPISGHRSVSWYQQTPGQGLQFLFEYFSETQRNKGNFPGRFSGRQFSNSRSEMNVSTLELGDSALYLCASSLTGAGNTGELFFGEGSRLTVL.

The V and J genes are TRBV29-1 and TRBJ2-2; TRBD2 matches 7 bases. The CDR3 spans 11 residues. Germline V gene data show CDR1 as SQVTM and CDR2 as ANQGSEA. V lost 7 bases and J lost 6; bases outside the gene matches: 2. The CDR3 sequence is CSAAGAGELFF. The CDR3 DNA sequence: TGCAGCGCGGCGGGGGCCGGGGAGCTGTTTTTT.

This clonotype was picked up many times. The chain combines TRBV6-1 with TRBJ2-3; no definite D call. Trimming stripped 6 bases from V and 4 bases from J, with 11 bases between. Germline V lookup: CDR1 MNHNS, CDR2 SASEGT. The CDR3 runs to 13 residues. The CDR3 loop reads CASRISSADTQYF. Written as DNA, the CDR3 is TGTGCCAGCAGGATAAGTTCAGCAGATACGCAGTATTTT.

The table lists this clonotype with many counts. The V and J genes are TRBV7-8 and TRBJ2-1; TRBD2 matches 8 bases. The CDR3 consists of 11 residues. V shed 4 bases and J 15 bases; nucleotides not matched to a gene: 5. Germline lookup yields CDR1 SGHVS and CDR2 FQNEAQ. The CDR3 spells CASSSQSGRFF. The CDR3 coding sequence is TGTGCCAGCAGCTCCCAAAGCGGGAGGTTCTTC.

This clonotype showed up just a few times. CDR3 residues: CSAGEGGKVNQPQHF. CDR3 DNA: TGCAGTGCGGGGGAAGGGGGCAAGGTCAATCAGCCCCAGCATTTT. V gene TRBV20-1 combines with J gene TRBJ1-5; 7 nucleotides align to TRBD1. Looked up from germline, CDR1 is DFQATT and CDR2 is SNEGSKA (reference sequence). This CDR3 contains 15 residues. J was trimmed by 3 bases and V by 6 bases; bases with no gene match: 11.

In this sample, this clonotype turned up a few times. V and J are TRBV29-1 and TRBJ2-1, with D unclear. The CDR3 is 13 amino acids. Trimming pared 3 bases from V and 8 bases from J, leaving 14 bases between. The V gene's germline CDR1 is SQVTM and CDR2 ANQGSEA. CDR3 nucleotides: TGCAGCGTTGAGGCGACCCTGAACCATGAGCAGTTCTTC. It yields the protein CSVEATLNHEQFF.

The chain couples TRBV5-1 to TRBJ1-4, with no clear D. Germline lookup yields CDR1 SGHRS and CDR2 YFSETQ. V lost 3 bases, J lost 5 bases, and 8 bases lay in between. The CDR3 runs to 13 residues. This CDR3 reads CASSWTENEKLFF. The CDR3 DNA is TGCGCCAGCAGCTGGACTGAAAATGAAAAACTGTTTTTT.

This clonotype was counted a few times. This rearrangement joins TRBV4-2 to TRBJ1-1, with D possibly TRBD1 on 5 matching bases. V lost 4 bases and J 3 bases, leaving 12 bases between the germline ends. The CDR3 runs to 14 residues. CDR1 and CDR2 (germline): LGHNA, YNFKEQ. CDR3: CASSRGGLDTEAFF. CDR3 in DNA: TGTGCCAGCAGCCGGGGGGGTCTGGACACTGAAGCTTTCTTT.

This clonotype has ten or more counts. The chain employs TRBV7-3 and TRBJ2-3; TRBD2 might be the D (5 bases). CDR3 length equals 16 residues. Germline V gives CDR1 SGHTA, CDR2 FQGTGA. Trimming pared 5 bases from V and 3 bases from J, leaving 18 bases between. The CDR3 reads CASSREGSGRTDTQYF. The CDR3 nucleotides are TGTGCCAGCAGCCGAGAAGGCAGCGGAAGGACAGATACGCAGTATTTT.

In this sample, this clonotype turned up many times. The chain couples TRBV7-3 to TRBJ1-2; TRBD1 might be the D (6 bases). Germline CDR1 is SGHTA and CDR2 is FQGTGA. The CDR3 contains 13 residues. V lost 0 bases and J 10 bases, leaving 12 bases between the germline ends. DNA of the CDR3: TGTGCCAGCAGCTTAACCGGGGGGCTCGACTACACCTTC. This sequence encodes CASSLTGGLDYTF. Full variable domain (missing parts from reference TRBV7-3 and TRBJ1-2): GAGVSQTPSNKVTEKGKYVELRCDPISGHTALYWYRQSLGQGPEFLIYFQGTGAADDSGLPNDRFFAVRPEGSVSTLKIQRTERGDSAVYLCASSLTGGLDYTFGSGTRLTVV.

This clonotype has at least ten counts. This chain links TRBV4-2 with TRBJ2-3; 8 bases fit TRBD2. Looked up from germline, CDR1 is LGHNA and CDR2 is YNFKEQ. The CDR3 consists of 17 residues. The ends lost 0 bases at V and 8 bases at J; junction bases unmatched: 13. The CDR3 DNA reads as TGTGCCAGCAGCCAAGATACCGCGGGGGGCGCGGGGGGTACGCAGTATTTT. It yields the protein CASSQDTAGGAGGTQYF.

This clonotype was seen at least ten times. The chain uses TRBV28 and TRBJ1-1, with 9 bases lining up with TRBD1. Germline lookup yields CDR1 MDHEN and CDR2 SYDVKM. This CDR3 has 14 residues. Losses at the gene ends were 7 bases for V and 4 bases for J; bases not matched to a gene: 7. This CDR3 is CASTPGQGSTEAFF. CDR3 sequence (DNA): TGTGCCAGCACCCCGGGACAGGGTAGCACTGAAGCTTTCTTT.

The V and J genes are TRBV28 and TRBJ2-1; 11 bases match TRBD2. Trimming at V came to 4 bases and at J to 0 bases, leaving 11 bases not matched to a gene. CDR1 and CDR2 from the germline V gene are MDHEN and SYDVKM. CDR3 size: 19 residues. CDR3 protein: CASSSGGLTSGASYNEQFF. The DNA for the CDR3 is TGTGCCAGCAGTTCCGGGGGCTTGACTAGCGGGGCCTCCTACAATGAGCAGTTCTTC.

This clonotype came up a few times. The chain carries TRBV27 and TRBJ1-5; 11 positions match TRBD1. Germline CDR1 is MNHEY and CDR2 is SMNVEV (reference sequence). CDR3 length equals 16 residues. V lost 3 bases, J lost 2 bases, and 3 bases stayed unmatched. DNA of the CDR3: TGTGCCAGCAGTTTGGGACAGGGGGAACGCAATCAGCCCCAGCATTTT. It encodes CASSLGQGERNQPQHF.

This chain links TRBV18 with TRBJ1-2; 8 bases align to TRBD1. The J segment lost 7 bases and the V segment lost 2 bases, leaving 12 bases of the junction unmatched. The CDR3 covers 16 residues. CDR1 is KGHSH and CDR2 is LQKENI in the germline V gene. The CDR3 spells CASSPFTGQGDGGYTF. The CDR3 bases are TGTGCCAGCTCACCATTTACAGGACAGGGAGACGGTGGCTACACCTTC.

The table lists this clonotype with many counts. The chain uses TRBV14 and TRBJ1-1; D unclear. CDR1 and CDR2 from the germline V gene are SGHDN and FVKESK. Trimming shortened V by 1 base and J by 5 bases, and 8 bases separated the two germline ends. The CDR3 sequence is 13 residues long. This chain's CDR3 is CASSQGPRTEAFF. CDR3 nucleotide sequence: TGTGCCAGCAGCCAAGGGCCGAGGACTGAAGCTTTCTTT.

This clonotype was recorded a few times. The chain links TRBV24-1 to TRBJ1-1; D call uncertain. Trimming removed 8 bases from V and 1 base from J, with 10 bases in between. The germline gives CDR1 KGHDR, CDR2 SFDVKD. The CDR3 runs 13 residues. CDR3 sequence: CATMDVSNTEAFF. CDR3 sequence (DNA): TGTGCCACCATGGACGTATCGAACACTGAAGCTTTCTTT.

The table lists this clonotype with a few counts. V gene TRBV19 combines with J gene TRBJ1-5; D remains ambiguous. Trimming cost V 8 bases and J 2 bases, with 16 bases left between them. This CDR3 has 15 amino acids. Per germline, CDR1 LNHDA and CDR2 SQIVND (reference sequence). Here the CDR3 reads CASVTGSLGNQPQHF. CDR3 bases: TGTGCCAGTGTCACTGGGTCGCTGGGCAATCAGCCCCAGCATTTT.

This clonotype came up many times. The CDR3 DNA reads TGCAGTGCTAGAGATCTGGCAGTAAATTCACCCCTCCACTTT. This gives the protein CSARDLAVNSPLHF. The J gene is TRBJ1-6, the V gene TRBV20-1; D unresolved. V dropped 0 bases and J dropped 7 bases, with 10 bases sitting between them. From germline, CDR1 is DFQATT and CDR2 SNEGSKA (reference sequence). This CDR3 is built from 14 residues.

This clonotype occurred many times. The gene calls are TRBV28 and TRBJ2-5; a possible D gene is TRBD1 (5 bases). The germline gives CDR1 MDHEN, CDR2 SYDVKM. The ends were cut back, 1 base at V and 1 base at J, with 10 bases in the middle. The CDR3 consists of 15 residues. The CDR3 loop is CASSLYRILQETQYF. The CDR3 nucleotides are TGTGCCAGCAGTTTATACAGGATCCTCCAAGAGACCCAGTACTTC. Using reference TRBV28 and TRBJ2-5 for the parts outside the CDR3, the full variable domain is DVKVTQSSRYLVKRTGEKVFLECVQDMDHENMFWYRQDPGLGLRLIYFSYDVKMKEKGDIPEGYSVSREKKERFSLILESASTNQTSMYLCASSLYRILQETQYFGPGTRLLVL.

This clonotype was recorded a few times. The chain employs TRBV6-5 and TRBJ1-1, with D unclear. This CDR3 comprises 15 residues. Between the trimmed V and J ends, which lost 2 bases and 1 base, there was a span of 11 bases. Germline V gives CDR1 MNHEY, CDR2 SVGAGI. DNA for the CDR3: TGTGCCAGCAGTTACGCCGGGGTAGCGAACACTGAAGCTTTCTTT. Its protein is CASSYAGVANTEAFF.

In this sample, this clonotype turned up many times. V gene TRBV7-9 combines with J gene TRBJ2-1; D might be TRBD2 (5 bases). This CDR3 comprises 14 residues. Germline V gives CDR1 SEHNR, CDR2 FQNEAQ (reference sequence). Trimming removed 5 bases at V and 3 bases at J, with 11 bases between. CDR3 bases: TGTGCCAGCAGCGACCGGGATGTCTACAATGAGCAGTTCTTC. Translation gives CASSDRDVYNEQFF.

This clonotype was recorded only once. The chain employs TRBV29-1 and TRBJ1-4, with 8 bases fitting TRBD1. V shed 6 bases, J shed 7 bases, and the junction held 7 bases outside the gene matches. In germline, CDR1 is SQVTM, CDR2 ANQGSEA. The CDR3 is 13 residues long. CDR3 sequence: CSVGQGKFEKLFF. The CDR3 region has the DNA TGCAGCGTCGGACAGGGAAAGTTTGAAAAACTGTTTTTT.